A selection of T cell receptor beta chains follows, all from one sample in a study of vaccination effects on CD4 cells after COVID-19. The repertoire was sequenced with immunoSEQ multiplex PCR; TCRdb's copy has only in-frame clones and lacks some. The sample comprises approximately 61,000 clones, about 81% of which are singletons, and 4.3% rests with the top ten. These receptors lack a known antigen. Specimen: CD4+ T cells from PBMCs cultured without peptide, collected after COVID-19 vaccination. These receptors were obtained from a human donor who received a COVID-19 vaccine. CDR3s include the opening cysteine and the closing phenylalanine or tryptophan. The D gene is left open where the match is weak. Expanded clones are given a class, and other clones once, few, many or no size at all.

>-|TRBJ2-2|TRBV29-1|12|-
CSGREDTGELFF
TGCAGCGGCAGGGAAGACACCGGGGAGCTGTTTTTT
>few|TRBJ2-7|TRBV11-2|15|TRBD2
CASSLDPGGAGMKYF
TGTGCCAGCAGCTTAGATCCGGGGGGGGCAGGAATGAAGTACTTC
>once|TRBJ2-1|TRBV6-2/TRBV6-3|13|-
CASSSDSLDEQFF
TGTGCCAGCAGTTCTGACTCGTTAGATGAGCAGTTCTTC
>-|TRBJ1-1|TRBV3-1/TRBV3-2|15|-
CASSQGGLLKTQAFF
TGTGCCAGCAGCCAAGGAGGGCTCCTAAAAACCCAAGCTTTCTTT
>-|TRBJ1-6|TRBV18|15|-
CASSPGQAYNSPLHF
TGTGCCAGCTCACCGGGGCAGGCCTATAATTCACCCCTCCACTTT
>-|TRBJ2-3|TRBV7-2|19|TRBD2
CASSLLGSGPHLNTDTQYF
TGTGCCAGCAGCCTCCTCGGTAGCGGGCCTCACTTAAACACAGATACGCAGTATTTT
>-|TRBJ2-7|TRBV6-2/TRBV6-3|17|TRBD1
CASSSRYDRGPSYEQYF
TGTGCCAGCAGTTCGCGGTATGACAGGGGGCCGAGCTACGAGCAGTACTTC
>-|TRBJ1-3|TRBV6-6|15|-
CASSYYKSSGNTIYF
TGTGCCAGCAGTTACTACAAGTCATCTGGAAACACCATATATTTT
>few|TRBJ1-1|TRBV20-1|11|-
CSANIYTEAFF
TGCAGTGCTAACATTTACACTGAAGCTTTCTTT
>few|TRBJ1-1|TRBV5-5|15|-
CASSPPLAGNTEAFF
TGTGCCAGCAGCCCCCCATTGGCAGGGAACACTGAAGCTTTCTTT
>-|TRBJ2-3|TRBV2|13|-
CAGSQGEGDTQYF
TGTGCCGGCTCTCAGGGAGAAGGAGATACGCAGTATTTT
>-|TRBJ1-1|TRBV9|14|-
CASSGPTAFTEAFF
TGTGCCAGCAGCGGCCCGACAGCCTTCACTGAAGCTTTCTTT
>-|TRBJ2-2|TRBV4-3|15|TRBD1
CASSQGDRDDGELFF
TGCGCCAGCAGCCAAGGTGACAGGGACGACGGGGAGCTGTTTTTT
>-|TRBJ1-2|TRBV4-2|14|-
CASSRDEGNYGYTF
TGTGCCAGCAGCCGGGACGAGGGTAACTATGGCTACACCTTC
>-|TRBJ1-2|TRBV5-6|14|TRBD1
CASSRTGGSYGYTF
TGTGCCAGCAGCCGGACAGGGGGCAGCTATGGCTACACCTTC
>-|TRBJ1-3|TRBV6-5|13|-
CASTRTAGNTIYF
TGTGCCAGCACTCGGACAGCGGGAAACACCATATATTTT
>few|TRBJ1-3|TRBV15|14|TRBD1
CATSTQGAGDTIYF
TGTGCCACCAGCACCCAGGGGGCCGGGGACACCATATATTTT
>once|TRBJ1-1|TRBV6-5|13|TRBD1
CASTLDRASEAFF
TGTGCCAGCACCCTAGACAGGGCTTCTGAAGCTTTCTTT
>-|TRBJ2-5|TRBV2|14|-
CASSDRGLRETQYF
TGTGCCAGCAGTGACCGGGGGCTTCGAGAGACCCAGTACTTC
>-|TRBJ2-1|TRBV28|15|-
CASSWGGKSYNEQFF
TGTGCCAGCAGTTGGGGCGGGAAATCCTACAATGAGCAGTTCTTC
>-|TRBJ1-3|TRBV5-5|16|-
CASSLRTDISGNTIYF
TGTGCCAGCAGCCTAAGGACGGATATCTCTGGAAACACCATATATTTT
>-|TRBJ1-1|TRBV4-2|12|-
CASSHPNTEAFF
TGTGCCAGCAGCCACCCTAACACTGAAGCTTTCTTT